The T cell receptor beta chain under discussion was sequenced for a study of liver allograft versus peripheral blood T cells. For the study at large: The authors compared T cell receptor repertoires in transplanted livers with those in the peripheral blood of recipients.

Overall study results and limits: Reportedly, the T cell receptor repertoires inside liver allografts were not the same as those in peripheral blood.

From the reads, TCRdb called clonotypes with MiXCR, one entry per CDR3 protein. The sample carries several thousand distinct CDR3 sequences, around 16% recorded once. This clonotype has just a few counts. As yet, its antigen is unknown. This CDR3 region has 15 residues. V was pared by 2 bases and J by 5 bases, with 6 bases of the junction left unmatched. The V gene is TRBV12-3 or TRBV12-4, the J gene TRBJ2-3; TRBD2 agrees at 8 bases. This TCR came from a human patient who had a liver transplant. Some T cells may have originated in the graft donor. CDR3 in amino acids: CASSLNPAGVDTQYF. DNA for the CDR3: TGTGCCAGCAGTTTAAATCCAGCGGGAGTAGATACGCAGTATTTT.